The present TCR beta chain was sequenced within a study of blood T cells in healthy people across ages. The CDR3 spans 17 residues. Trimming at V came to 5 bases and at J to 2 bases, leaving 6 bases not matched to a gene. CDR1 MDHEN and CDR2 SYDVKM come from the germline V gene. Using a J-beta primer mix together with a sample-barcoded 5' primer, a second PCR was run for about 6 to 11 cycles. One entry per CDR3 protein, called by TCRdb with MiXCR from the 5' RACE reads. The sample contains hundreds of thousands of distinct CDR3 sequences, nearly 25% of which appear only once. The sample also formed part of further work on T cells of mothers and their children. This second study says: The data showed no persistent microchimeric T cell clones.

The chain combines TRBV28 with TRBJ2-6; 10 positions match TRBD1. This TCR was sampled from a boy aged 5-17 years in good health. Sequencing input: blood. CDR3 coding DNA: TGTGCCAGCAGTCCAGGGACAGGGGTGGCTGGGGCCAACGTCCTGACTTTC. Amino acids: CASSPGTGVAGANVLTF.